This is a list of T cell receptor beta chains from one sample in a study of T cells expressing NK-cell markers. TCRdb re-called the 5' RACE reads and shows each CDR3 protein once, DNA omitted. Here the sample table reports some 460,000 distinct CDR3 sequences. Sequenced material: blood T cells: a sorted CD56 or NKG2C T cell subset, CD4+ or CD8+ T cells, or bulk PBMC T cells (not recorded which). These receptors were collected from a woman aged 50 to 65 in good health. The CDR3 runs from the conserved cysteine through the conserved F or W.

cdr3_aa	v_call	j_call	cdr3_length
CASSRTGGMDTQYF	TRBV7-3	TRBJ2-3	14
CASRRTGGGTDTQYF	TRBV7-8	TRBJ2-3	15
CSARGSETGELFF	TRBV20-1	TRBJ2-2	13
CASGHRGNNQPQHF	TRBV4-1	TRBJ1-5	14
CASSLGDRNYNEQFF	TRBV5-5	TRBJ2-1	15
CASSAARRSGNTIYF	TRBV10-2	TRBJ1-3	15
CASSFPTSGRDTQYF	TRBV5-4	TRBJ2-3	15
CASSPRQITQYF	TRBV11-2	TRBJ2-3	12
CASSPGNGVPKYNEQFF	TRBV4-1	TRBJ2-1	17
CSVWGGGGNTYNEQFF	TRBV29-1	TRBJ2-1	16
CASSSSGTGGRTEAFF	TRBV7-2	TRBJ1-1	16
CASSAFRGPLHF	TRBV9	TRBJ1-6	12
CASSYSTRLSGANVLTF	TRBV6-5	TRBJ2-6	17
CASRIRLNTEAFF	TRBV27	TRBJ1-1	13
CASSVGSVGGRGEQFF	TRBV9	TRBJ2-1	16
CASSLGAGNIQYF	TRBV7-3	TRBJ2-4	13
CSAEGTSRQSNEQFF	TRBV20-1	TRBJ2-1	15
CSATPPAGGFTDTQYF	TRBV20-1	TRBJ2-3	16
CATSREGGSYEQYF	TRBV15	TRBJ2-7	14
CASSLGSGNYEQYF	TRBV7-8	TRBJ2-7	14